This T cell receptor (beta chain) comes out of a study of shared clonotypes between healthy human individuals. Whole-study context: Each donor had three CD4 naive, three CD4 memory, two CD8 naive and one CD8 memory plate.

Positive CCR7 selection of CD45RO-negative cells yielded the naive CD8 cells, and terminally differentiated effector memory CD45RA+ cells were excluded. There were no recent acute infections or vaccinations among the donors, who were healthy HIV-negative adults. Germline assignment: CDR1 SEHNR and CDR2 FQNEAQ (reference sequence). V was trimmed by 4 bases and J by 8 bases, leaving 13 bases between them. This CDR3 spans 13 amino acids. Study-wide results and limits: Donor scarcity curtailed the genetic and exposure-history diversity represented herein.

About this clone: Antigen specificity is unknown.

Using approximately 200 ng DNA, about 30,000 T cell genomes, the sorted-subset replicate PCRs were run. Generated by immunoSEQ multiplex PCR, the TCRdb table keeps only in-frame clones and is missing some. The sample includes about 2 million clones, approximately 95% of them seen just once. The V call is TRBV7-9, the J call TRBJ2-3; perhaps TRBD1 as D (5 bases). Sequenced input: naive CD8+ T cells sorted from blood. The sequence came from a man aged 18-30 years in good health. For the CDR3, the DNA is TGTGCCAGCAGCTCGTCCAGTCAGGGTACGCAGTATTTT. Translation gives CASSSSSQGTQYF.